Given below is one T cell receptor (beta chain) in context. The V gene's germline CDR1 is SGHDT and CDR2 YYEEEE. V gave up 0 bases and J gave up 0 bases, with 15 bases separating them. The CDR3 is made up of 18 amino acids. These data come from a study of blood T cell repertoires in COVID-19. The method was immunoSEQ multiplex PCR; TCRdb's version includes in-frame clones alone and lacks a portion of them. The repertoire holds approximately 250,000 clones, with roughly 86% as singletons. The sample was peripheral blood. The TCR was taken from a woman older than 75 with COVID-19, enrolled during active disease. This chain connects TRBV5-6 to TRBJ1-4, with TRBD1 as a possible D gene (6 bases). In DNA, the CDR3 is TGTGCCAGCAGCTTGGAAATAAACAGGACAGCAACTAATGAAAAACTGTTTTTT. Amino acid sequence: CASSLEINRTATNEKLFF.